Presented here are 14 T cell receptor beta chains from one specimen sequenced in a study of blood T cell repertoires in COVID-19. TCRdb's copy holds only in-frame clones and misses some; the assay was immunoSEQ multiplex PCR. In the table there are about 180,000 clones, about 86% of which are singletons. Sample: peripheral blood. These receptors were collected from a man in his fifties with active or convalescent COVID-19.

The rearrangement uses TRBV11-2 and TRBJ2-1, with a weak D call TRBD1 (6 bases). Germline V lookup: CDR1 SGHAT, CDR2 FQNNGV. The CDR3 length is 14 residues. V lost 3 bases, J lost 5 bases, and 11 bases lay in between. CDR3 residues: CASSFGDNDNEQFF. The DNA of the CDR3 is TGTGCCAGCAGCTTTGGGGACAACGACAATGAGCAGTTCTTC.

The chain is built from TRBV7-7 and TRBJ2-5, with D hard to call. Germline CDR1 reads SSHAT; CDR2 reads FNYEAQ (reference sequence). This CDR3 comprises 15 residues. V was pared by 0 bases and J by 3 bases, with 11 bases between. CDR3 sequence reads: CASSLAQFGEETQYF. CDR3 nucleotide sequence: TGTGCCAGCAGCTTAGCCCAGTTTGGAGAAGAGACCCAGTACTTC.

V usage is TRBV29-1 and J usage is TRBJ1-5; TRBD1 matches 8 bases. Trimming took 4 bases from V and 2 from J; bases not matched to a gene: 1. The CDR3 covers 13 residues. In germline, CDR1 is SQVTM, CDR2 ANQGSEA. This CDR3 is CSVGGQGNQPQHF. For the CDR3, the DNA is TGCAGCGTTGGGGGACAGGGCAATCAGCCCCAGCATTTT.

The V gene is TRBV11-3, the J gene TRBJ1-1; D is unclear. The CDR3 length is 12 residues. V lost 10 bases to trimming and J lost 5 bases, with 14 bases between them. Per the germline V gene, CDR1 is SGHNT and CDR2 is YENEEA. The CDR3 here is CATQFAGTEAFF. The CDR3 DNA reads TGTGCCACACAATTTGCGGGGACTGAAGCTTTCTTT.

The chain employs TRBV2 and TRBJ2-5; the D gene is possibly TRBD2 (5 bases). V lost 2 bases, J lost 5 bases, and 12 bases lay in between. The CDR3 spans 14 residues. Germline loops: CDR1 SNHLY, CDR2 FYNNEI. CDR3 DNA sequence: TGTGCCAGCAGTGAAAGCGGTCCTGGGGAGACCCAGTACTTC. Protein: CASSESGPGETQYF.

CDR3 protein: CASSQRAGGTNGYTF. CDR3 DNA sequence: TGTGCCAGCAGCCAGCGGGCGGGGGGAACGAATGGCTACACCTTC. This chain connects TRBV7-3 to TRBJ1-2, with a weak D call TRBD1 (5 bases). Between the trimmed V and J ends, which lost 5 bases and 6 bases, there was a span of 19 bases. The CDR3 spans 15 residues. Germline V gene lookup returns CDR1 SGHTA and CDR2 FQGTGA.

The V and J genes are TRBV6-1 and TRBJ1-5; the D gene is possibly TRBD1 (6 bases). The CDR3 has 15 residues. Trimming took 2 bases from V and 4 from J, leaving 12 bases between them. The V gene's germline CDR1 is MNHNS and CDR2 SASEGT. CDR3 sequence reads: CASSEWSQGNQPQHF. CDR3 in DNA: TGTGCCAGCAGTGAATGGAGTCAGGGGAATCAGCCCCAGCATTTT.

The gene calls are TRBV14 and TRBJ2-6, with D perhaps TRBD1 (5 bases). V was cut by 4 bases and J by 1 base, with 20 bases left in between. The CDR3 is 19 residues long. CDR1 is SGHDN and CDR2 is FVKESK in the germline V gene. CDR3 sequence: CASSPPWGRFTSGANVLTF. CDR3 nucleotides: TGTGCCAGCAGCCCCCCTTGGGGCAGATTTACTTCTGGGGCCAACGTCCTGACTTTC.

The chain links TRBV14 to TRBJ2-7; D is ambiguous. The germline V and J ends were trimmed by 0 bases and 2 bases, with 5 bases remaining between them. Germline lookup yields CDR1 SGHDN and CDR2 FVKESK. The CDR3 length is 13 residues. CDR3 bases: TGTGCCAGCAGCCAAGACGTTGCCTACGAGCAGTACTTC. Amino acid sequence: CASSQDVAYEQYF. Supplemented by reference TRBV14 and TRBJ2-7, the full variable domain reads EAGVTQFPSHSVIEKGQTVTLRCDPISGHDNLYWYRRVMGKEIKFLLHFVKESKQDESGMPNNRFLAERTGGTYSTLKVQPAELEDSGVYFCASSQDVAYEQYFGPGTRLTVT.

The chain uses TRBV11-2 and TRBJ2-1, with D unresolved. The V gene lost 2 bases and the J gene lost 9 bases, with 14 bases spanning the gap. Germline V gives CDR1 SGHAT, CDR2 FQNNGV. The CDR3 runs to 14 residues. The CDR3 loop is CASSLTVSSGEQFF. For the CDR3, the DNA is TGTGCCAGCAGCTTAACAGTCAGCAGTGGTGAGCAGTTCTTC.

The chain combines TRBV27 with TRBJ1-4; TRBD1 agrees at 8 bases. The CDR3 loop spans 15 amino acids. Germline V CDR1 and CDR2: MNHEY, SMNVEV (reference sequence). V lost 5 bases and J lost 7; bases outside the gene matches: 9. The CDR3, as DNA: TGTGCCAGCAGTCATGGACAGGGTTGGGGTGAAAAACTGTTTTTT. The encoded protein is CASSHGQGWGEKLFF.

The gene calls are TRBV13 and TRBJ2-2, with a possible D match to TRBD1 (6 bases). The CDR3 covers 16 residues. CDR1 is PRHDT and CDR2 is FYEKMQ in the germline V gene (reference sequence). The V end lost 2 bases, the J end lost 5 bases, and 15 bases lay between the germline ends. The DNA of the CDR3 is TGTGCCAGCAGCTTACGACAGGCGGTAGGGACCGGGGAGCTGTTTTTT. It translates to CASSLRQAVGTGELFF.

This chain joins TRBV5-4 and TRBJ1-3; 7 bases match TRBD1. V gave up 4 bases and J gave up 0 bases; unmatched junction bases: 10. This CDR3 has 17 amino acids. In germline, CDR1 is SGHNT, CDR2 YYREEE (reference sequence). This chain's CDR3 is CASSTGTVILSGNTIYF. The CDR3 DNA reads TGTGCCAGCAGCACCGGGACAGTAATTCTCTCTGGAAACACCATATATTTT. The complete variable domain, with remaining parts taken from reference TRBV5-4 and TRBJ1-3, reads ETGVTQSPTHLIKTRGQQVTLRCSSQSGHNTVSWYQQALGQGPQFIFQYYREEENGRGNFPPRFSGLQFPNYSSELNVNALELDDSALYLCASSTGTVILSGNTIYFGEGSWLTVV.

The V and J genes are TRBV28 and TRBJ1-2; D is uncertain. The CDR3 sequence is 12 residues long. Trimming removed 2 bases from V and 7 bases from J, with 8 bases in between. Germline assignment: CDR1 MDHEN and CDR2 SYDVKM. CDR3 residues: CASSLLSSGYTF. The CDR3 nucleotides are TGTGCCAGCAGTTTACTTTCGAGTGGCTACACCTTC.